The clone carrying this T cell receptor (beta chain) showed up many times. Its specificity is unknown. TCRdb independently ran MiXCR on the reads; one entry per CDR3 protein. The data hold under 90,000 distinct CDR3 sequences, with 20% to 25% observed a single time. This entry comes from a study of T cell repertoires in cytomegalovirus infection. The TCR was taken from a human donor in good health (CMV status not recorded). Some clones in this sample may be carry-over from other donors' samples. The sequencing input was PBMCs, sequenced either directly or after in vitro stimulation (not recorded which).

CDR3 coding DNA: TGTGCCAGCAGCTTTAATCGGGACCGCACAGATACGCAGTATTTT. Its translation is CASSFNRDRTDTQYF. The chain employs TRBV7-8 and TRBJ2-3; D is possibly TRBD1 or TRBD2 (5 bases each). The germline V gene has CDR1 SGHVS and CDR2 FQNEAQ. CDR3 length: 15 amino acids. Between the trimmed V and J ends, which lost 3 bases and 1 base, there was a span of 11 bases.